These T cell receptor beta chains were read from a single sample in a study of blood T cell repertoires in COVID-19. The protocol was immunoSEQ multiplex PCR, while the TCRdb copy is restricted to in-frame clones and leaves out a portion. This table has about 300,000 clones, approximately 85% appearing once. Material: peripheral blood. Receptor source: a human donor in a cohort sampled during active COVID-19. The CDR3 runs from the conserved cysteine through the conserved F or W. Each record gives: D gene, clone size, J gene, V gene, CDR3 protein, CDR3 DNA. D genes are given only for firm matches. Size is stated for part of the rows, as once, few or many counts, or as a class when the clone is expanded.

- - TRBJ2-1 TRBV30 CACPLGPLEQFF TGTGCCTGTCCCTTGGGCCCGCTCGAGCAGTTCTTC
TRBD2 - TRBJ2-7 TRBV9 CASSVGSSGSYEQYF TGTGCCAGCAGCGTAGGGTCTAGCGGGTCCTACGAGCAGTACTTC
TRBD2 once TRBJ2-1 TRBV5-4 CASRVAGSSYNEQFF TGTGCCAGCAGGGTAGCGGGAAGCTCCTACAATGAGCAGTTCTTC
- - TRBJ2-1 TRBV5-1 CASSLSGDSYNEQFF TGCGCCAGCAGCTTGTCGGGGGACTCCTACAATGAGCAGTTCTTC
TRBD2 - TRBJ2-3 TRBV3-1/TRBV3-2 CASSSPGLARYF TGTGCCAGCAGCTCCCCGGGACTAGCGCGGTATTTT
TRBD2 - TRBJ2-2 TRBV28 CASSPAGRNTGELFF TGTGCCAGCAGCCCAGCGGGACGAAACACCGGGGAGCTGTTTTTT
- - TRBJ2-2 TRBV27 CATTEYGGQGRTGELFF TGTGCCACTACTGAGTACGGGGGGCAGGGGAGGACCGGGGAGCTGTTTTTT
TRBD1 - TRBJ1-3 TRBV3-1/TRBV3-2 CASSHTGTAGNTIYF TGTGCCAGCAGCCACACAGGGACAGCTGGAAACACCATATATTTT
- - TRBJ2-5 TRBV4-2 CASSRSGAQETQYF TGTGCCAGCAGCAGATCGGGAGCCCAAGAGACCCAGTACTTC
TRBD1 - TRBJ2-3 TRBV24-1 CATSAQGRADTQYF TGTGCCACCAGTGCACAGGGGAGAGCAGATACGCAGTATTTT
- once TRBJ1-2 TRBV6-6 CASNFQGTANYGYTF TGTGCCAGCAACTTCCAGGGGACGGCTAACTATGGCTACACCTTC
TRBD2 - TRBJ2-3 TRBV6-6 CASSLLAGGRRDTQYF TGTGCCAGCAGCTTGCTAGCGGGAGGGCGTCGAGATACGCAGTATTTT